A selection of T cell receptor beta chains follows, all from one sample in a study of cytomegalovirus exposure and HLA in healthy donors. Sequencing was performed with immunoSEQ multiplex PCR; in TCRdb, only in-frame clones are kept and a portion is missing. This table holds fewer than 150,000 clones, 60% to 85% found once. Sequenced: PBMCs. The receptor set was obtained from a young man in good health and CMV-seronegative. The CDR3 runs from the conserved cysteine through the conserved F or W. A D gene is named only where the DNA matches it firmly. The listing skips clone size in some rows; elsewhere it reads once, few, many or a size class.

TRBV2,TRBD2,TRBJ2-7,.,CASSEGGSTYEQYF,TGTGCCAGCAGTGAAGGCGGGAGTACGTACGAGCAGTACTTC
TRBV5-4,TRBD2,TRBJ2-5,.,CASSLRTSGETQYF,TGTGCCAGCAGCTTGAGGACTAGCGGAGAGACCCAGTACTTC
TRBV29-1,TRBD1,TRBJ1-2,.,CSVDRDRDDYGYTF,TGCAGCGTAGACCGGGACAGGGATGACTATGGCTACACCTTC
TRBV6-1,.,TRBJ1-5,.,CASRQSNQPQHF,TGTGCCAGCAGGCAGAGCAATCAGCCCCAGCATTTT
TRBV20-1,TRBD1,TRBJ1-4,.,CSAREDRPVF,TGCAGTGCTAGAGAGGACAGGCCTGTTTTT
TRBV2,.,TRBJ1-5,.,CASSEGREGLPQHF,TGTGCCAGCAGTGAAGGACGGGAGGGTTTGCCCCAGCATTTT
TRBV13,.,TRBJ1-3,.,CASSLDSSSGNTIYF,TGTGCCAGCAGCTTGGACAGCTCCTCTGGAAACACCATATATTTT
TRBV6-1,TRBD1,TRBJ1-4,.,CASVLGQGNEKLFF,TGTGCCAGCGTTCTGGGACAGGGGAACGAAAAACTGTTTTTT
TRBV25-1,TRBD2,TRBJ2-3,.,CASSDAGLAGVDTQYF,TGTGCCAGCAGTGACGCAGGACTAGCGGGGGTAGATACGCAGTATTTT
TRBV7-6,TRBD1,TRBJ1-4,.,CASSIPGQTNEKLFF,TGTGCCAGCAGCATCCCGGGACAGACTAATGAAAAACTGTTTTTT
TRBV7-2,.,TRBJ1-4,many,CASTPRVGEKLFF,TGTGCCAGCACCCCGAGGGTTGGTGAAAAACTGTTTTTT
TRBV6-1,.,TRBJ2-5,.,CASSVPRLGPKETQYF,TGTGCCAGCAGTGTCCCTCGACTAGGGCCGAAAGAGACCCAGTACTTC
TRBV13,TRBD1,TRBJ2-1,.,CASSLVSGTGAYNEQFF,TGTGCCAGCAGCTTAGTGTCTGGGACAGGTGCCTACAATGAGCAGTTCTTC
TRBV5-1,TRBD2,TRBJ2-2,.,CASSLIAGGLTGELFF,TGCGCCAGCAGCTTGATAGCGGGGGGACTCACCGGGGAGCTGTTTTTT
TRBV6-5,.,TRBJ2-7,.,CASSYKISYEQYF,TGTGCCAGCAGTTACAAGATCAGCTACGAGCAGTACTTC
TRBV21-1,.,TRBJ1-5,.,CASSAGEGRYMYQPQHF,TGTGCCAGCAGCGCAGGGGAGGGGAGATATATGTATCAGCCCCAGCATTTT
TRBV30,TRBD2,TRBJ2-3,.,CAWSGGLARGTDTQYF,TGTGCCTGGAGTGGGGGACTAGCGAGGGGCACAGATACGCAGTATTTT
TRBV12-2,.,TRBJ1-1,.,CASRLDSNTEAFF,TGTGCAAGTCGCTTAGATTCTAACACTGAAGCTTTCTTT
TRBV28,TRBD1,TRBJ1-2,few,CASSRDRVRGYTF,TGTGCCAGCAGCCGGGACAGGGTTCGAGGCTACACCTTC
TRBV6-5,TRBD2,TRBJ2-1,.,CASGRREGYNEQFF,TGTGCCAGCGGCAGGCGGGAGGGCTACAATGAGCAGTTCTTC
TRBV7-2,TRBD2,TRBJ2-1,.,CASSRGGREQFF,TGTGCCAGCAGCCGGGGGGGTCGGGAGCAGTTCTTC
TRBV9,.,TRBJ1-1,.,CASSGQTGTEAFF,TGTGCCAGCAGCGGACAGACTGGCACTGAAGCTTTCTTT
TRBV5-4,.,TRBJ2-1,few,CASSRTAPSEQFF,TGTGCCAGCAGCCGGACTGCTCCAAGTGAGCAGTTCTTC
TRBV5-1,TRBD1,TRBJ1-5,.,CASSLGQGSGPQHF,TGCGCCAGCAGCTTGGGACAGGGAAGCGGGCCCCAGCATTTT
TRBV5-1,TRBD2,TRBJ2-5,once,CASSRAAGGPLVGKETQYF,TGCGCCAGCAGTCGAGCTGCGGGGGGGCCTCTTGTCGGAAAAGAGACCCAGTACTTC
TRBV29-1,.,TRBJ2-1,few,CSVVTDNEQFF,TGCAGCGTGGTGACAGATAATGAGCAGTTCTTC
TRBV5-6,TRBD2,TRBJ2-7,.,CASSLTPRTSGEQYF,TGTGCCAGCAGCTTAACTCCCCGGACTAGCGGTGAGCAGTACTTC
TRBV10-2,.,TRBJ2-7,.,CASIGGREPYEQYF,TGCGCCAGCATCGGGGGGCGGGAGCCCTACGAGCAGTACTTC
TRBV7-9,.,TRBJ1-4,.,CASSLWGDEKLFF,TGTGCCAGCAGCTTATGGGGGGATGAAAAACTGTTTTTT
TRBV30,.,TRBJ2-1,.,CAWSVYHAPGLNSGEQFF,TGTGCCTGGAGTGTGTACCACGCACCGGGACTTAACTCGGGTGAGCAGTTCTTC
TRBV9,.,TRBJ2-5,.,CASSEGVGVLETQYF,TGTGCCAGCAGCGAGGGGGTAGGGGTATTAGAGACCCAGTACTTC
TRBV25-1,TRBD1,TRBJ2-7,.,CASSARDREGEQYF,TGTGCCAGCAGTGCCCGGGACAGGGAGGGAGAGCAGTACTTC
TRBV6-5,TRBD1,TRBJ1-6,.,CASSSPRQGLNSPLHF,TGTGCCAGCAGTTCTCCCCGACAGGGGTTGAATTCACCCCTCCACTTT